This T cell receptor beta chain originates from a study of cytomegalovirus exposure and HLA in healthy donors. Germline V lookup: CDR1 MNHNS, CDR2 SASEGT. The CDR3 consists of 15 residues. V was trimmed by 7 bases and J by 3 bases, leaving 18 bases between them. The PCR used 60 Vbeta and 13 Jbeta primers. The repertoire was sequenced with immunoSEQ multiplex PCR; TCRdb's copy has only in-frame clones and lacks some. The data show 150,000 or so clones, 65% to 75% seen once. Sequencing was performed on PBMCs. This chain uses TRBV6-1 with TRBJ1-2; D remains ambiguous. The origin of this receptor is a man aged 30 to 39 in good health and CMV-seronegative. CDR3 sequence: CASNLKLDTYYGYTF. The DNA of the CDR3 is TGTGCCAGCAACCTGAAACTAGACACCTACTATGGCTACACCTTC.